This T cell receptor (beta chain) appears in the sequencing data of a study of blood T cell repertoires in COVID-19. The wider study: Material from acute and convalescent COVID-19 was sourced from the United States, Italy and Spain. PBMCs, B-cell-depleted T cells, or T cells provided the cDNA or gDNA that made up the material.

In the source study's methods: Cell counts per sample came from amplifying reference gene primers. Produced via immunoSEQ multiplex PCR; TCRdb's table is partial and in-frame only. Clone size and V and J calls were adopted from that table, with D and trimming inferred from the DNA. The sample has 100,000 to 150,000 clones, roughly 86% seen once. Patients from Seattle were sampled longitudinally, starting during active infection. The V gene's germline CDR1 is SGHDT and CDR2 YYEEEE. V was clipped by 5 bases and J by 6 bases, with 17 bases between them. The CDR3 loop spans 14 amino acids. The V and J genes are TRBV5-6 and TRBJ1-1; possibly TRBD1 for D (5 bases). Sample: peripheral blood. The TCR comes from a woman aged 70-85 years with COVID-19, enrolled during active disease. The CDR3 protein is CASRTDTLASEAFF. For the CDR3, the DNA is TGTGCCAGCAGGACGGACACTCTGGCCTCTGAAGCTTTCTTT.